The present entry profiles one T cell receptor beta chain with its context. This record belongs to a study of cytomegalovirus exposure and HLA in healthy donors. 13 Jbeta primers and 60 Vbeta primers were used for the PCR. TCRdb's copy holds only in-frame clones and misses some; the assay was immunoSEQ multiplex PCR. The sample contains some 210,000 clones, approximately 82% of which appear only once. The material sequenced was PBMCs. The TCR originated in a male donor in good health and CMV-seronegative.

Written as DNA, the CDR3 is TGTGCCAGCAGCGTAGGCTCTCAGTATCCAGATACGCAGTATTTT. Protein sequence: CASSVGSQYPDTQYF. The chain uses TRBV9 and TRBJ2-3, with D hard to call. Trimming removed 0 bases from V and 4 bases from J, with 12 bases in between. Germline loops: CDR1 SGDLS, CDR2 YYNGEE. CDR3 length: 15 residues.